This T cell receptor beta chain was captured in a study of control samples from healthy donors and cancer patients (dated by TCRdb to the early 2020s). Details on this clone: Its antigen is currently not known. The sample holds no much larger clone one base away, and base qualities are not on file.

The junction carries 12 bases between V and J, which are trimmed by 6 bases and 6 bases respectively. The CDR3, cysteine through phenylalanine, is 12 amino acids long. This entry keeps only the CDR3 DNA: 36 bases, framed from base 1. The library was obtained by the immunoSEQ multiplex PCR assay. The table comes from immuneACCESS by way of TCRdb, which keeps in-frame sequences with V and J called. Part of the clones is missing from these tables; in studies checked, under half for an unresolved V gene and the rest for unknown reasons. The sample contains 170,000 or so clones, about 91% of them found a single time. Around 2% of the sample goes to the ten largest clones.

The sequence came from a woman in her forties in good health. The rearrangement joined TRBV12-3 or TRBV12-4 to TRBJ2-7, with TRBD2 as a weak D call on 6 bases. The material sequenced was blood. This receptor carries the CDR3 CASRGEVAEQYF. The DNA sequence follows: TGTGCCAGCAGGGGGGAGGTGGCCGAGCAGTACTTC.